Listed below are T cell receptor beta chains from one sample, sequenced in a study of response to subunit inactivated influenza vaccine. MiXCR, applied by TCRdb to the RT-PCR reads, yields one record per CDR3 protein. The top ten clones hold approximately 10% of a sample with over 650,000 distinct CDR3 sequences, less than 20% of them seen once. Material: PBMCs from blood, obtained 4 to 6 days after vaccination. The receptors derive from a man aged 50 to 60 who received an inactivated influenza vaccine. Both conserved end residues are part of each CDR3. The D gene is left open where the match is weak. Some rows have no size entry. The others give once, few or many, or a class for an expanded clone.

>NA|TRBV20-1|TRBJ2-1|NA
TGCACCGCAGCGCCGAGCTCCTACAATGAGCAGTTCTTC
CTAAPSSYNEQFF
>NA|TRBV4-3|TRBJ2-1|NA
TGCGCCAGCAGCCAAGACACGAGACTGGGAAATGAGCAGTTCTTC
CASSQDTRLGNEQFF
>NA|TRBV20-1|TRBJ2-5|TRBD2
TGCAGTGTTCCGACTAGCGGGAGCGGAGAGACCCAGTACTTC
CSVPTSGSGETQYF
>NA|TRBV20-1|TRBJ2-7|TRBD2
TGCAGTGCCCCAGCCGTGGCTAGCGGGGGGCGCGAGCAGTACTTC
CSAPAVASGGREQYF
>few|TRBV20-1|TRBJ2-2|NA
TGCAGTGCTAGAGAAGGCGGATCGAACACCGGGGAGCTGTTTTTT
CSAREGGSNTGELFF
>NA|TRBV20-1|TRBJ2-5|NA
TGCAGTGCTAGAATGGATTCGGGCAGCGGGACCCAGTACTTC
CSARMDSGSGTQYF
>NA|TRBV29-1|TRBJ2-1|TRBD2
TGCAGCGTACAGCGGGGGAGCAATGAGCAGTTCTTC
CSVQRGSNEQFF
>NA|TRBV4-2|TRBJ1-6|NA
TGTGCCAGCAGCCAAGAAGGGAAGGGTTCACCCCTCCACTTT
CASSQEGKGSPLHF
>few|TRBV6-5|TRBJ2-7|NA
TGTGCCAGCAGTCGGCGAGATGGAGAGCAGTACTTC
CASSRRDGEQYF
>few|TRBV20-1|TRBJ2-7|TRBD2
TGCAGTGCTATGCACGGCCTAGCGGGGGTATACGAGCAGTACTTC
CSAMHGLAGVYEQYF
>few|TRBV12-3/TRBV12-4|TRBJ2-2|TRBD2
TGTGCCAGCAGTTTCGGCCTAGCGGAATTGGAGCTGTTTTTT
CASSFGLAELELFF
>NA|TRBV24-1|TRBJ2-1|TRBD2
TGTGCCACCAGTGATTTTAGGGCTAGCGGGATAACCTACAATGAGCAGTTCTTC
CATSDFRASGITYNEQFF
>few|TRBV10-3|TRBJ2-4|NA
TGTGCCATCAGTGAGTCTAGAGGTTGGCCGAAAAACATTCGGTACTTC
CAISESRGWPKNIRYF
>few|TRBV9|TRBJ2-3|NA
TGTGCCAGCAGCGTATACGGGAGAGGGGATACGCAGTATTTT
CASSVYGRGDTQYF
>NA|TRBV6-5|TRBJ1-2|NA
TGTGCCAGCAGTTCCTCCAGACAGAGAAACTATGGCTACACCTTC
CASSSSRQRNYGYTF
>NA|TRBV3-1|TRBJ1-1|NA
TGTGCCAGCAGCTCAGGGGAAAGGGCTGAAGCTTTCTTT
CASSSGERAEAFF
>NA|TRBV5-6|TRBJ1-6|TRBD1
TGTGCCAGCAGCTTAGACAGGGGGACTTCACCCCTCCACTTT
CASSLDRGTSPLHF
>few|TRBV15|TRBJ2-3|TRBD2
TGTGCCACCAACAGACGGAAGCGGGGGCTTAGCACAGATACGCAGTATTTT
CATNRRKRGLSTDTQYF
>NA|TRBV10-2|TRBJ2-7|NA
TGCGCCAGCAGTGAGTCTTTGGGACTGGGGTCCTACGAGCAGTACTTC
CASSESLGLGSYEQYF
>many|TRBV5-1|TRBJ2-2|TRBD2
TGCGCCAGCAGCTTGGCGGGACTAGCGGGCACCGGGGAGCTGTTTTTT
CASSLAGLAGTGELFF
>few|TRBV6-1|TRBJ1-5|NA
TGTGCCAGCAGTGAAAGAAGAGGGCAGCCCCAGCATTTT
CASSERRGQPQHF
>few|TRBV6-1|TRBJ2-1|NA
TGTGCCAGCAGGCGAGTCCAGGGGGGTGGGATGAATGAGCAGTTCTTC
CASRRVQGGGMNEQFF
>NA|TRBV6-1|TRBJ1-4|NA
TGTGCCAGCAGAGGTACAGGGAAAGGTGAAAAACTGTTTTTT
CASRGTGKGEKLFF
>few|TRBV28|TRBJ2-7|TRBD1
TGTGCCAGCACGGGAGGCGTGGGACAGGGAAGTTACGAGCAGTACTTC
CASTGGVGQGSYEQYF
>NA|TRBV7-9|TRBJ2-1|NA
TGTGCCAGCAGCCCGATTAACAATGAGCAGTTCTTC
CASSPINNEQFF
>few|TRBV13|TRBJ2-7|TRBD2
TGTGCCAGCAGTCTTAGCGGGATGGGAACCTACGAGCAGTACTTC
CASSLSGMGTYEQYF
>few|TRBV10-3|TRBJ2-5|TRBD2
TGTGCCACCAGCCGGCGGGAGGGAAAGCAAGAGACCCAGTACTTC
CATSRREGKQETQYF
>NA|TRBV10-3|TRBJ2-5|NA
TGTGCCATCAGTGAGTCAGTGATCTCGAGGGGAGCAGAGACCCAGTACTTC
CAISESVISRGAETQYF
>NA|TRBV5-5|TRBJ2-3|NA
TGTGCCAGCAGACATACTGGCGGCACAGATACGCAGTATTTT
CASRHTGGTDTQYF
>few|TRBV20-1|TRBJ1-2|NA
TGCAGTGTTTACAACGTGGGCGGCTACACCTTC
CSVYNVGGYTF
>many|TRBV29-1|TRBJ2-5|NA
TGCAGCGTCAGACGGGAGACCCAGTACTTC
CSVRRETQYF
>NA|TRBV5-1|TRBJ2-1|NA
TGCGCCAGCAGCACGCAACGGGCCAATAGGGGTGAGCAGTTCTTC
CASSTQRANRGEQFF
>NA|TRBV10-2|TRBJ2-1|TRBD2
TGCGCCAGCAGCCTTGGACTAGCGGGGGGTAGCTCCTACAATGAGCAGTTCTTC
CASSLGLAGGSSYNEQFF
>many|TRBV12-3/TRBV12-4|TRBJ2-5|TRBD2
TGTGCCAGCAGTTTAGGACTAGCGGGACTACAAGAGACCCAGTACTTC
CASSLGLAGLQETQYF
>NA|TRBV6-5|TRBJ2-1|NA
TGTGCCAGCAGTTACTATCGTTCTTTCAATGAGCAGTTCTTC
CASSYYRSFNEQFF
>few|TRBV12-3/TRBV12-4|TRBJ2-3|TRBD2
TGTGCCAGCAGTCCCGTTCCCTCTAGCCGGGGGGGTACCACAGATACGCAGTATTTT
CASSPVPSSRGGTTDTQYF
>NA|TRBV5-5|TRBJ2-5|NA
TGTGCCAGCAGCTTGGCGTCAGTGGGAGAGACCCAGTACTTC
CASSLASVGETQYF
>NA|TRBV5-1|TRBJ1-6|NA
TGCGCCAGCAGCTTGGGGGGGGAAGGCAATTCACCCCTCCACTTT
CASSLGGEGNSPLHF
>NA|TRBV6-1|TRBJ2-3|TRBD2
TGTGCCAGCAGTGTTTTAGCGGGAGGGTCCCTAAACACAGATACGCAGTATTTT
CASSVLAGGSLNTDTQYF
>few|TRBV5-1|TRBJ2-5|NA
TGCGCCAGCAGCGCAAACAGGGGGGGATCGGAGACCCAGTACTTC
CASSANRGGSETQYF
>NA|TRBV6-2/TRBV6-3|TRBJ2-2|TRBD2
TGTGCCAGCAGTTACGGGGGACTAGCGGCCGGGGAGCTGTTTTTT
CASSYGGLAAGELFF
>NA|TRBV7-2|TRBJ2-5|NA
TGTGCCAGCAGCTTAGTTGGGACCACCGAAGAGACCCAGTACTTC
CASSLVGTTEETQYF
>few|TRBV12-3/TRBV12-4|TRBJ1-6|NA
TGTGCCAGCAGTTTAGCGCTTGTCCCACCCCTCCACTTT
CASSLALVPPLHF
>NA|TRBV27|TRBJ2-7|TRBD1
TGTGCCAGCAGTTCACCCCGGGACAGGGGTTTCTACGAGCAGTACTTC
CASSSPRDRGFYEQYF
>many|TRBV6-1|TRBJ2-2|NA
TGTGCCAGCAGTGAAGTGGCTCAAAACACCGGGGAGCTGTTTTTT
CASSEVAQNTGELFF